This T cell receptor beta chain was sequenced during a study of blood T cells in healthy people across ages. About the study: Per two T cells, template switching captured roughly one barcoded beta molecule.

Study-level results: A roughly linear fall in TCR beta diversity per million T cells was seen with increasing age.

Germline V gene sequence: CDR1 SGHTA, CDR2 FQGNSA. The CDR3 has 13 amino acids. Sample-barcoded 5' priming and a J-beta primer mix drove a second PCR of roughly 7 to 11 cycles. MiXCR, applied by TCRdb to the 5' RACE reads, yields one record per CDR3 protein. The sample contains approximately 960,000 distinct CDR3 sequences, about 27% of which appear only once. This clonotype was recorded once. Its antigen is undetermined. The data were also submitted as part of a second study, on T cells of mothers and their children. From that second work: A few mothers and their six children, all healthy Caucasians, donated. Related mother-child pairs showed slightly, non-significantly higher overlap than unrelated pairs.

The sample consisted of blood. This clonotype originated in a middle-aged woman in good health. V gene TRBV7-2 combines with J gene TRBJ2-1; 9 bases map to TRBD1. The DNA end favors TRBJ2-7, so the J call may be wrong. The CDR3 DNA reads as TGTGCCAGCAGCACCATGGACAGGGGCGAGCAGTACTTC. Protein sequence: CASSTMDRGEQYF.